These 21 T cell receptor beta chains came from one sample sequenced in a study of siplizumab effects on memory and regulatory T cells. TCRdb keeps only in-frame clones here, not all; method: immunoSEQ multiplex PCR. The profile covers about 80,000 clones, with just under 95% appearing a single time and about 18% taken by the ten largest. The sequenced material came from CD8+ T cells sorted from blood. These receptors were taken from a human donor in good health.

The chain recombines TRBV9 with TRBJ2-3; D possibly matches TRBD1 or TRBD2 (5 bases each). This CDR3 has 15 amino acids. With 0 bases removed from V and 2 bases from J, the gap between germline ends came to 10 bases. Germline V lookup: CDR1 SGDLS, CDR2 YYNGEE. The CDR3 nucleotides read TGTGCCAGCAGCGTAGAGGGGCGGGTCACAGATACGCAGTATTTT. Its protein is CASSVEGRVTDTQYF.

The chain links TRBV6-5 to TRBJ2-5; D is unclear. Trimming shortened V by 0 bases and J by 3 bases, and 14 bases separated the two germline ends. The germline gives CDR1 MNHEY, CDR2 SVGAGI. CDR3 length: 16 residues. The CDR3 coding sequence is TGTGCCAGCAGTTACTCCCCTTATCTGGTAGAAGAGACCCAGTACTTC. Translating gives CASSYSPYLVEETQYF.

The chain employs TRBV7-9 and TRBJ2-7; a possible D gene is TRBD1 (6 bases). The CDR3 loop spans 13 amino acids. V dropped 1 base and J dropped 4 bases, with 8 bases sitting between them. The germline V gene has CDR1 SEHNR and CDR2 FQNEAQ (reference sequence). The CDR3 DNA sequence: TGTGCCAGCAGCTTAGTTGGACAGTACGAGCAGTACTTC. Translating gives CASSLVGQYEQYF.

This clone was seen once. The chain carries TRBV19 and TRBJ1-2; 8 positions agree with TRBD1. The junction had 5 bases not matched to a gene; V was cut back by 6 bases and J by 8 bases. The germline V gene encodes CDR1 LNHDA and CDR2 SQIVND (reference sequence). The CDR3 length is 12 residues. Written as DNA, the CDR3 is TGTGCCAGTAGGCAGGGGGCGAACGGCTACACCTTC. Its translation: CASRQGANGYTF.

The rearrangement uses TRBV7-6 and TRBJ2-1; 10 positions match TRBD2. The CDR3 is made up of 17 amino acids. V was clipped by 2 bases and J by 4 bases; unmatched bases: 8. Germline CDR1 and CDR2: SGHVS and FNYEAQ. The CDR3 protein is CASSLIMGTSVYNEQFF. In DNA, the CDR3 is TGTGCCAGCAGCTTAATTATGGGGACTAGCGTTTACAATGAGCAGTTCTTC.

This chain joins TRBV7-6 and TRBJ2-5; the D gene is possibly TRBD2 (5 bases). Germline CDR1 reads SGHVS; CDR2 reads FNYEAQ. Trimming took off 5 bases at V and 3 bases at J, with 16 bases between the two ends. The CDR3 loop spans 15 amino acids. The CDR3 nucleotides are TGTGCCAGCAGCCCCGGGCCGGGGTGGGAAGAGACCCAGTACTTC. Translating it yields CASSPGPGWEETQYF.

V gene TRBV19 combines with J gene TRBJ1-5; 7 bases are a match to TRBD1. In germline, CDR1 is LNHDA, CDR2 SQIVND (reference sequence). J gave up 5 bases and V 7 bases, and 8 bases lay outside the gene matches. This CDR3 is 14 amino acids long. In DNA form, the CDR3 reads TGTGCCAGTACTTATCGAGGGGGCTATCAGCCCCAGCATTTT. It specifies CASTYRGGYQPQHF.

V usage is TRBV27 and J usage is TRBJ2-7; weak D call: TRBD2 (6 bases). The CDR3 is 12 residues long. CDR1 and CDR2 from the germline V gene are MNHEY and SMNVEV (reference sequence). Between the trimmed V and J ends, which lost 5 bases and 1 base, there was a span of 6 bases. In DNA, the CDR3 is TGTGCCAGCAGTGCGGGGTCCTACGAGCAGTACTTC. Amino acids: CASSAGSYEQYF.

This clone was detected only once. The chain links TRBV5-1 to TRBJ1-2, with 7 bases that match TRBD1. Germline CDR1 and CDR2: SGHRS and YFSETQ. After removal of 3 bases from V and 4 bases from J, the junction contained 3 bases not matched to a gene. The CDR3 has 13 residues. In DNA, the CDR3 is TGCGCCAGCAGCTCGGGACAGCTCTATGGCTACACCTTC. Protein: CASSSGQLYGYTF.

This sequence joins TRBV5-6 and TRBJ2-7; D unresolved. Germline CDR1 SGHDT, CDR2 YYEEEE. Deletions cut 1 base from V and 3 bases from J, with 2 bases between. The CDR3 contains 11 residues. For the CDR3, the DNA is TGTGCCAGCAGCTTGAACTACGAGCAGTACTTC. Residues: CASSLNYEQYF.

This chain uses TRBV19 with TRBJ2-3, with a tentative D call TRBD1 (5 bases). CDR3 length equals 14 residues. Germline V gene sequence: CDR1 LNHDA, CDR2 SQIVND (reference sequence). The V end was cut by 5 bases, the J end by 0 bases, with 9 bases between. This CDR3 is CASSEGVSTDTQYF. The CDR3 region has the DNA TGTGCCAGTAGTGAAGGGGTAAGCACAGATACGCAGTATTTT.

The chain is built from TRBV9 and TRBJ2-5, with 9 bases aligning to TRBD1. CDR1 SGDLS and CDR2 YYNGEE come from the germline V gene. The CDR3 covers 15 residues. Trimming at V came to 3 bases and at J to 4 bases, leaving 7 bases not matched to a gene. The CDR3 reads CASSGSQGARETQYF. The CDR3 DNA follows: TGTGCCAGCAGCGGATCACAGGGGGCGCGAGAGACCCAGTACTTC.

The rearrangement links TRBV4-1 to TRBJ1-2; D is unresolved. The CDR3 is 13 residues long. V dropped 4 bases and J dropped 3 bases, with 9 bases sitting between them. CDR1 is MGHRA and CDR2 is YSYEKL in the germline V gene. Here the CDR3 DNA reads TGCGCCAGCAGCCCGAATCAAGACTATGGCTACACCTTC. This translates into CASSPNQDYGYTF.

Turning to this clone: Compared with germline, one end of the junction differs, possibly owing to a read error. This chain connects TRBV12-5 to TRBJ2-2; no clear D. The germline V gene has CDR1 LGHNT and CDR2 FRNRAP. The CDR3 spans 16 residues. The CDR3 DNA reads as TGTGCTAGTGGTTCAACGACCGAAAGGAACCCCGGGGAGCTGTTTTTT. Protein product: CASGSTTERNPGELFF.

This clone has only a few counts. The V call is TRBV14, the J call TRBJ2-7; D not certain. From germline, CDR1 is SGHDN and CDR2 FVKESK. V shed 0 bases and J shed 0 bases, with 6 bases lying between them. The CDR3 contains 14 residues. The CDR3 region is CASSQDASSYEQYF. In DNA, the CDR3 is TGTGCCAGCAGCCAAGACGCTAGCTCCTACGAGCAGTACTTC.

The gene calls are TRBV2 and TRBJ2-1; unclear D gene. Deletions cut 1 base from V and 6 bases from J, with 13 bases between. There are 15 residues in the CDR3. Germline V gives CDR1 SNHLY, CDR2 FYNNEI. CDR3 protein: CASSEDRGAANEQFF. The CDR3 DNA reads TGTGCCAGCAGTGAAGATCGCGGAGCCGCCAATGAGCAGTTCTTC.

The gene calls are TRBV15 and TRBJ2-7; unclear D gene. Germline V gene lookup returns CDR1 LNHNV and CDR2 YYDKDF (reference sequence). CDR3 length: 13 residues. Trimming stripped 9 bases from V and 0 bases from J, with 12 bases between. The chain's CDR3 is CATSVADSYEQYF. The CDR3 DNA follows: TGTGCCACGTCGGTTGCAGACTCCTACGAGCAGTACTTC.

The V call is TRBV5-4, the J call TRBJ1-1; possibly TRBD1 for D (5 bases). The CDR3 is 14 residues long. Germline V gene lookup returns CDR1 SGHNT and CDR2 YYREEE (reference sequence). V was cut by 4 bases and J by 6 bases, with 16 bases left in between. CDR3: CASSAPQGMPEAFF. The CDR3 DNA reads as TGTGCCAGCAGCGCACCTCAGGGTATGCCTGAAGCTTTCTTT.

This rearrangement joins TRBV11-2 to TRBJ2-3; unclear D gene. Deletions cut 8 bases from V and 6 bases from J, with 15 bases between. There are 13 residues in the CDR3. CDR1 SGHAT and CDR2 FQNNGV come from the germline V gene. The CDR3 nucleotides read TGTGCCAGCCAAGGCGGCTCTGGGGATACGCAGTATTTT. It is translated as CASQGGSGDTQYF.

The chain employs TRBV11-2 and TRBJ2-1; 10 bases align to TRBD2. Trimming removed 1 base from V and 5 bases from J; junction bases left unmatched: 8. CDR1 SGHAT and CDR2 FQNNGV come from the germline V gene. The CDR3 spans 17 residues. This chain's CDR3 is CASSLVQREGLHNEQFF. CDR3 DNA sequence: TGTGCCAGCAGCTTAGTACAGCGGGAGGGCCTCCACAATGAGCAGTTCTTC.

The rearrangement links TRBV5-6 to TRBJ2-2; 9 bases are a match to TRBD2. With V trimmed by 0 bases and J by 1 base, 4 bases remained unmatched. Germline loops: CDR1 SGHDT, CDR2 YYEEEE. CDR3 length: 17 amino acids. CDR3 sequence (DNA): TGTGCCAGCAGCTTGGCCGATAGCGGGAGGAACACCGGGGAGCTGTTTTTT. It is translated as CASSLADSGRNTGELFF.